This T cell receptor beta chain was recorded in a study of blood T cells in healthy people across ages. Regarding the study as a whole: Possibly, changes in expanded clonotypes were confounded because donor CMV status was unknown. When set beside aged donors, long-lived donors presented more naive CD4+ cells and higher diversity.

Each sample had at least 6 million PBMCs isolated. This clonotype was seen many times. Its target is unknown. PCR was performed a second time for roughly 7 to 11 cycles using a sample-barcoded 5' primer and a J-beta primer mix. Using its own MiXCR run on the 5' RACE reads, TCRdb lists one record per CDR3 protein. The profile shows just over 1 million distinct CDR3 sequences, 35% to 50% of them singletons. Material for sequencing was blood. The TCR originated in a woman aged 55-70 years in good health.

This CDR3 is CASGLNYEQYF. Written as DNA, the CDR3 is TGTGCTAGTGGACTCAACTACGAGCAGTACTTC. The chain has TRBV12-5 and TRBJ2-7; D uncertain. Between the trimmed V and J ends, which lost 6 bases and 3 bases, there was a span of 6 bases. CDR3 length equals 11 residues. Germline V lookup: CDR1 LGHNT, CDR2 FRNRAP.